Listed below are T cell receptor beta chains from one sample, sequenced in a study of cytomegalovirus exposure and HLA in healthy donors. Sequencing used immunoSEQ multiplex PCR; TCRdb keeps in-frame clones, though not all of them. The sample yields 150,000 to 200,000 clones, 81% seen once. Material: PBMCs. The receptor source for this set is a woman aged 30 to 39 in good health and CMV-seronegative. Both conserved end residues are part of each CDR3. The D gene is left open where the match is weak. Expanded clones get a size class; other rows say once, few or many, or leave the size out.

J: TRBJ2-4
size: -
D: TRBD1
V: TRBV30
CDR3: CAWSANRDSTKNIQYF
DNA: TGTGCCTGGAGTGCGAACCGGGACAGCACCAAAAACATTCAGTACTTC

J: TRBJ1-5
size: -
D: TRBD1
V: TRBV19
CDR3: CASREGQLNQPQHF
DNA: TGTGCCAGTAGAGAGGGACAGCTGAATCAGCCCCAGCATTTT

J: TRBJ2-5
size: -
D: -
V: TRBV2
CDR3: CATHSTPQETQYF
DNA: TGTGCCACCCATAGCACCCCCCAAGAGACCCAGTACTTC

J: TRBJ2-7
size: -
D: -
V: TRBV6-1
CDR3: CASSDQGYSLSSYEQYF
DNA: TGTGCCAGCAGTGATCAGGGTTATAGCTTGAGCTCCTACGAGCAGTACTTC

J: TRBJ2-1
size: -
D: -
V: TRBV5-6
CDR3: CASSLIQGQPNEQFF
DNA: TGTGCCAGCAGCTTGATCCAGGGTCAACCCAATGAGCAGTTCTTC

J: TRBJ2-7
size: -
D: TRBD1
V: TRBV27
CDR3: CASSLTGGSYEQYF
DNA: TGTGCCAGCAGTTTAACAGGGGGGTCCTACGAGCAGTACTTC

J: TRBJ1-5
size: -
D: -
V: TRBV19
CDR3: CASSPGVNQPQHF
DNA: TGTGCCAGTAGTCCAGGGGTCAATCAGCCCCAGCATTTT

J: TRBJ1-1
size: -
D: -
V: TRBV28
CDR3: CASRAAGSLTEAFF
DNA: TGTGCCAGCAGAGCAGCGGGGTCCCTCACTGAAGCTTTCTTT

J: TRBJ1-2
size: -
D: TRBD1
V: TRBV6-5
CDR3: CASSYWAGGASKGYTF
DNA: TGTGCCAGCAGTTACTGGGCAGGGGGCGCGAGTAAAGGCTACACCTTC

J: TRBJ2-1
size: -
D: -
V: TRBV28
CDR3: CASSVQGDEQFF
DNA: TGTGCCAGCAGTGTACAGGGAGATGAGCAGTTCTTC

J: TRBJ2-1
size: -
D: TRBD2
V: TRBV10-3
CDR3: CAISELAGDREQFF
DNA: TGTGCCATCAGTGAACTAGCGGGGGATCGGGAGCAGTTCTTC

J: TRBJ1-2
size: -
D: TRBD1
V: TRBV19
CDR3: CASTPRTGWDYGYTF
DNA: TGTGCCAGTACCCCTAGGACAGGGTGGGACTATGGCTACACCTTC

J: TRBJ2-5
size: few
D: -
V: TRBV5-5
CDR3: CASSKRRGQETQYF
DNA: TGTGCCAGCAGCAAGAGAAGGGGCCAGGAGACCCAGTACTTC

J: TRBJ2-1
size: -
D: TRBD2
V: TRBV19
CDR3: CASSRSGGLRNEQFF
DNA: TGTGCCAGTAGTCGATCGGGAGGGCTTAGGAATGAGCAGTTCTTC

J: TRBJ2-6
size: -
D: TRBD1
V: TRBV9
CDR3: CASSDRDRVGSGANVLTF
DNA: TGTGCCAGCAGCGACCGGGACAGGGTAGGCTCTGGGGCCAACGTCCTGACTTTC

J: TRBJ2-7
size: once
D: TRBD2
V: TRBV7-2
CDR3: CASSLAGLAEKQYF
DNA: TGTGCCAGCAGCTTAGCGGGACTAGCGGAGAAGCAGTACTTC

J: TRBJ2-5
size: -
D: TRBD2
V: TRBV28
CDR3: CASSLNSGGSIGETQYF
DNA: TGTGCCAGCAGTTTAAATAGCGGGGGTAGCATAGGAGAGACCCAGTACTTC

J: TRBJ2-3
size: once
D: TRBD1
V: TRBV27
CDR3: CASNRQGARTDTQYF
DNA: TGTGCCAGCAATCGACAGGGGGCGAGGACAGATACGCAGTATTTT

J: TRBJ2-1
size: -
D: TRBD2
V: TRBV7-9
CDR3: CASSRPGTSPNNEQFF
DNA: TGTGCCAGCAGCCGTCCCGGGACTAGCCCTAACAATGAGCAGTTCTTC

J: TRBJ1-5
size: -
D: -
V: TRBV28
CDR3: CASSLERLQHF
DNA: TGTGCCAGCAGTTTAGAGAGGCTCCAGCATTTT

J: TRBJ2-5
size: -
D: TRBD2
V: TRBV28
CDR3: CASSFPGTSRQETQYF
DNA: TGTGCCAGCAGTTTTCCCGGGACTAGCAGACAAGAGACCCAGTACTTC

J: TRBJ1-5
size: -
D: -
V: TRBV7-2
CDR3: CASSLGEGMPQHF
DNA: TGTGCCAGCAGCTTAGGGGAGGGGATGCCCCAGCATTTT

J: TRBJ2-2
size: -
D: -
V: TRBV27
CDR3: CASSSGLLTGELFF
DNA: TGTGCCAGCAGTTCGGGACTGCTGACCGGGGAGCTGTTTTTT

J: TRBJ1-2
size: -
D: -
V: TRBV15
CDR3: CATRPSGPNYGYTF
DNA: TGTGCCACCAGGCCTAGCGGGCCTAACTATGGCTACACCTTC